This T cell receptor (beta chain) came from a study of T cell responses to AZD1222 COVID-19 vaccine. Study results and limitations: Increases in Spike-specific TCR breadth and depth were seen after two AZD1222 doses.

Germline loops: CDR1 SGHVS, CDR2 FNYEAQ. The CDR3 is 10 residues long. Generated by immunoSEQ multiplex PCR, the TCRdb table keeps only in-frame clones and is missing some. The table has over 150,000 clones, roughly nine tenths seen once. Details on this clone: As yet, its antigen is unknown. An end of the junction does not agree with germline; a read error may underlie this.

The sequences come from peripheral blood, collected 28 days after the second AZD1222 dose. The sequence was collected from an adult who received the AZD1222 COVID-19 vaccine. The gene calls are TRBV7-6 and TRBJ2-7; perhaps TRBD2 as D (5 bases). The CDR3 coding sequence is TGTGCCAGCAGCGCGTCTTTTACGGGATTC. Translating it yields CASSASFTGF.